This T cell receptor beta chain was observed in a study of identical twins (dated by TCRdb to about 2016). Context from the whole study: TCR alpha and beta repertoires from monozygotic twins, unrelated adults of various ages and cord blood were deep-sequenced to test whether fetal clonotypes persist. To rule out contamination, the twin experiments were replicated at different times with different library preparation protocols. Points the paper makes about the study in general: Out-of-frame TCR alpha sharing in monozygotic twins was systematically underestimated by recombination models, whereas sharing between unrelated individuals was in agreement with the recombination models. Invariant T cells such as MAIT and iNKT could partly confound zero-insertion analyses, although diverse VJ usage argued against such confounding for most clonotypes. Excess twin sharing in beta out-of-frame sequences was weaker because fewer shared sequences lowered the signal-to-noise ratio. Abundant cord blood beta clonotypes carried fewer insertions; young adult naive repertoires showed a weaker similar trend, while memory repertoires showed none. Compared with coincidental sharing between unrelated individuals, an excess of low generation-probability sequences was observed among out-of-frame TCR alpha sequences shared between twins. Because the same donors could not be followed over many years, conclusions were based on cross-sectional statistical analysis.

Every donor in the study was a healthy Caucasian. The twin cohort comprised three pairs of female monozygotic twins, all aged about 18 to 30 years. Positive isolation kits from Invitrogen were used to isolate CD4+ and CD8+ T cell populations. Trimming costs V 5 bases and J 3 bases, and their ends lie 17 bases apart. The CDR3, from cysteine to phenylalanine, totals 15 residues. The read is trimmed to its CDR3 DNA, 45 bases read in frame from base 1. In the germline V gene, CDR1 corresponds to SGHTA and CDR2 to FQGNSA. Library preparation employed 5' RACE. Sequencing relied on an Illumina HiSeq 2000. A universal primer binding site was introduced by template switching, and a unique molecular identifier was present in the final cDNA, enabling accurate counting of TCR cDNA molecules. Specific primers in the conserved constant-segment region were used to synthesize first-strand cDNA for TCR alpha and beta chains. Each cDNA library was double barcoded, with a SMART-Mk sample barcode plus Illumina barcodes, to control for contamination. TruSeq adapter sequences, together with Illumina sample barcodes, were added in two successive PCR steps. Sequencing of the TCR alpha and beta cDNA libraries was done on the Illumina HiSeq platform using custom primers. The authors processed their data as follows. Raw reads were processed with MiGEC to extract unique molecular identifiers, and MiXCR was used to determine CDR3 positions. Recombination models were inferred per individual with the repgenHMM and IGoR tools using an EM algorithm. The analysis of shared clonotypes was done with the tcR package in R, with sharing normalized by the product of cloneset sizes. To study raw recombination free of thymic and clonal selection effects, out-of-frame nonproductive sequences were analyzed. TCRdb handled the public reads itself, with Q25 trimming in fastp and clone calling in MiXCR, and kept productive beta chains. CDR3 protein sequences are deduplicated, and each keeps its most common genes and DNA. For this entry, the V and J calls and clone size follow TCRdb and not the study's own pipeline. This sample has 200,000 to 250,000 distinct CDR3 sequences in its table, and 6.5% of those were observed once. The leading ten clones occupy about 14% of the sample.

There are many counts of this clonotype. The antigen it binds to is not known. No per-base quality is available; no much larger clone lies one base away. In addition, the sample was reused for a study of T cells expressing NK-cell markers. Taken from the second paper: Eight or nine donors provided sorted CD3+CD56+NKG2C+, CD3+CD56+NKG2C- and CD3+CD56-NKG2C+ T-cell subsets, whose TCR beta-chain repertoires were profiled. Of the eight sequenced donors, seven were found to be HCMV-seropositive and one was found to be HCMV-seronegative. In several experiments an anti-gammadeltaTCR antibody was added to restrict sorting to alphabetaTCR-expressing T cells. For several donors, the dominant CD3+CD56+NKG2C+ clonotypes were among the top 10 CD8+ clonotypes and accounted for about 1.0-7.5% of CD8+ T cells. Those dominant clonotypes were again the most abundant among CD3+CD56-NKG2C+ cells in a few donors, at roughly 25-60.1%. It remained unclear whether the expanded NKG2C-expressing T cell clones were specific for HCMV antigens. The eight sequenced donors were randomly selected healthy volunteers, three men and five women. To determine HCMV serostatus, a commercial ELISA kit was used to detect HCMV-specific IgG in serum. MIGEC handled demultiplexing of the reads and grouping by UMI, while MiTCR was used to assemble and quantify clonotypes. To remove erroneous sequences, TCR cDNA sequences were retained only when supported by two or more reads. Downstream repertoire analysis used the tcR package, and clonotypes were matched across fractions by CDR3 nucleotide sequence plus V segment. VDJmatch was used to annotate antigen specificity against VDJdb, with one amino acid substitution in CDR3 allowed.

The chain is encoded by TRBV7-2 joined to TRBJ2-7; the D segment may tentatively be TRBD1 or TRBD2, each giving 5 matched bases. The sample taken for sequencing was CD8+ T cells sorted from blood. The clonotype comes from a woman between 18 and 29 years old in good health. For the CDR3, the sequence is CASSPWGGGGYEQYF. The DNA sequence follows: TGTGCCAGCAGCCCATGGGGCGGAGGAGGCTACGAGCAGTACTTC. The CDR3 plus the reference TRBV7-2 and TRBJ2-7 genes for the other parts give the full variable domain: GAGVSQSPSNKVTEKGKDVELRCDPISGHTALYWYRQSLGQGLEFLIYFQGNSAPDKSGLPSDRFSAERTGGSVSTLTIQRTQQEDSAVYLCASSPWGGGGYEQYFGPGTRLTVT.